The rows below give T cell receptor beta chains drawn from one sample of a study of blood T cell repertoires in COVID-19. Clones were read by immunoSEQ multiplex PCR, and TCRdb kept only the in-frame ones, dropping some. The table has tens of thousands of clones, 82% seen once. The sequenced sample consisted of peripheral blood. Source of these receptors: a woman over 75 with acute or convalescent COVID-19. Each CDR3 is given without its conserved first and last residue. The order of the fields is D gene, V gene, CDR3 protein. The D gene is left open where the match is weak.

d_call: -
v_call: TRBV4-1
cdr3_aa: ASSLRAGRNEQY

d_call: TRBD1
v_call: TRBV6-6
cdr3_aa: ASSPRQGARGNQPQH

d_call: TRBD2
v_call: TRBV29-1
cdr3_aa: SVERTGGYNEQF

d_call: TRBD1
v_call: TRBV18
cdr3_aa: ASSPVGQGRTEAF

d_call: -
v_call: TRBV11-3
cdr3_aa: ASRGGSADTQY

d_call: TRBD1
v_call: TRBV5-1
cdr3_aa: ASSSIGTGRTGELF

d_call: TRBD1
v_call: TRBV19
cdr3_aa: ASSADRRSSYEQY

d_call: -
v_call: TRBV6-6
cdr3_aa: ASSYSTVIGNTIY

d_call: -
v_call: TRBV3-1/TRBV3-2
cdr3_aa: ASSQDTGNSPSPTYEQY

d_call: -
v_call: TRBV5-4
cdr3_aa: ASSLLDSLYGYT

d_call: TRBD2
v_call: TRBV5-4
cdr3_aa: ASSQQVAGAVGEQY

d_call: TRBD2
v_call: TRBV19
cdr3_aa: ASSIAGGDYEQY

d_call: TRBD1
v_call: TRBV4-3
cdr3_aa: ASSQARTGAYEQY

d_call: -
v_call: TRBV5-1
cdr3_aa: ASSSPEQGGTQY

d_call: -
v_call: TRBV24-1
cdr3_aa: ATKSRISGYNEQF

d_call: TRBD2
v_call: TRBV11-2
cdr3_aa: ASSPVAGGAGEQY

d_call: -
v_call: TRBV27
cdr3_aa: ATLDRSSFKAF

d_call: TRBD1
v_call: TRBV19
cdr3_aa: ASSSWDRDNQPQH

d_call: -
v_call: TRBV15
cdr3_aa: ATSRQGETQY

d_call: -
v_call: TRBV12-3/TRBV12-4
cdr3_aa: ASSLRREQY

d_call: TRBD1
v_call: TRBV28
cdr3_aa: ASREPGQGAGEQY

d_call: -
v_call: TRBV9
cdr3_aa: ASSSLRQYQETQY

d_call: -
v_call: TRBV18
cdr3_aa: ASSSLSSDTEAF

d_call: -
v_call: TRBV29-1
cdr3_aa: SVYRDHGYT